Listed below are T cell receptor beta chains from one sample, sequenced in a study of shared clonotypes between healthy human individuals. The table came from immunoSEQ multiplex PCR; TCRdb's copy has only in-frame clones and leaves some out. Among hundreds of thousands of clones, approximately 96% were seen once, and the ten largest hold roughly 0.1%. The sample consisted of naive CD8+ T cells sorted from blood. All receptors come from a woman aged 25 to 39 in good health. Both conserved end residues are part of each CDR3. Each record gives: V gene, J gene, clone size, D gene, CDR3 DNA, CDR3 protein. D genes are given only for firm matches. Clone size appears in some rows only: once, few, many, or a class for an expanded clone.

V: TRBV29-1; J: TRBJ2-2; size: .; D: TRBD1; DNA: TGCAGCGTTGTAGGGGCAGGGGGTGCCCCCGGGGAGCTGTTTTTT; CDR3: CSVVGAGGAPGELFF
V: TRBV7-9; J: TRBJ2-1; size: .; D: .; DNA: TGTGCCAGCAGCCCCCCCACGAGAGGGACAAGGAGCTCCTACAATGAGCAGTTCTTC; CDR3: CASSPPTRGTRSSYNEQFF
V: TRBV5-5; J: TRBJ2-7; size: .; D: .; DNA: TGTGCCAGCAGCCCACTCCCGCAGGTCTCCTACGAGCAGTACTTC; CDR3: CASSPLPQVSYEQYF
V: TRBV11-3; J: TRBJ2-1; size: once; D: .; DNA: TGTGCCAGCAGCCCTCGGTGGACTTCTACCTACAATGAGCAGTTCTTC; CDR3: CASSPRWTSTYNEQFF
V: TRBV11-2; J: TRBJ2-7; size: .; D: TRBD2; DNA: TGTGCCAGCAGCAGTAGCGGGCCTGACCCCTACGAGCAGTACTTC; CDR3: CASSSSGPDPYEQYF
V: TRBV25-1; J: TRBJ2-7; size: .; D: TRBD2; DNA: TGTGCCAGCAGTGAATCGTCTAGCGGGAATCGCGAGCAGTACTTC; CDR3: CASSESSSGNREQYF
V: TRBV19; J: TRBJ2-5; size: .; D: .; DNA: TGTGCCAGTAACGACGCCCCGGGTGAGACCCAGTACTTC; CDR3: CASNDAPGETQYF
V: TRBV11-2; J: TRBJ2-1; size: .; D: TRBD2; DNA: TGTGCCAGCAGCCGGACTAGAGGAACCTACAATGAGCAGTTCTTC; CDR3: CASSRTRGTYNEQFF
V: TRBV29-1; J: TRBJ2-7; size: .; D: .; DNA: TGCAGCGTGGGACCCGACTCCTACGAGCAGTACTTC; CDR3: CSVGPDSYEQYF
V: TRBV19; J: TRBJ2-6; size: .; D: .; DNA: TGTGCCAGTAGTCCGGAAGCCCCTGGGGCCAACGTCCTGACTTTC; CDR3: CASSPEAPGANVLTF
V: TRBV28; J: TRBJ1-4; size: once; D: .; DNA: TGTGCCAGCAGCCCCCAGGGAGAAAATAATGAAAAACTGTTTTTT; CDR3: CASSPQGENNEKLFF
V: TRBV28; J: TRBJ1-2; size: .; D: .; DNA: TGTGCCAGCACAGCAACGATGACAGCCAACTATGGCTACACCTTC; CDR3: CASTATMTANYGYTF
V: TRBV27; J: TRBJ1-2; size: .; D: .; DNA: TGTGCCAGCAGTTTAAGCCCCCAGGGACGTGGCTACACCTTC; CDR3: CASSLSPQGRGYTF
V: TRBV5-5; J: TRBJ2-7; size: .; D: .; DNA: TGTGCCAGCAGCTTGGAGGCAGGCTACGAGCAGTACTTC; CDR3: CASSLEAGYEQYF
V: TRBV19; J: TRBJ2-7; size: .; D: TRBD2; DNA: TGTGCCAGTAGTATGGATAGCGGGAGTTCCGAGCAGTACTTC; CDR3: CASSMDSGSSEQYF